The sequence of this T cell receptor (beta chain) was determined in a study of shared clonotypes between healthy human individuals. Study overall: The donors, a couple of women and three men, were aged 18 to 49.

The CDR3 consists of 13 residues. Per germline, CDR1 MNHEY and CDR2 SMNVEV (reference sequence). The junction had 4 bases not matched to a gene; V was cut back by 8 bases and J by 6 bases. On this clone itself: As yet, its antigen is unknown.

Among the unsorted PBMC samples, replicate PCRs used about 310 ng DNA, 25,000 to 30,000 T cell genomes. Libraries were prepared by immunoSEQ multiplex PCR; TCRdb keeps only in-frame clonotypes and omits some of them. The sample contains fewer than 550,000 clones, over 60% of which appear only once. The study's findings and limits: The low donor count limited represented genetic and exposure-history diversity.

This receptor was identified in a woman aged 40-49 years in good health. Some clones in this sample may be carry-over from other donors' samples. The sequenced material came from PBMCs. The chain joins TRBV27 to TRBJ1-5, with 10 positions matching TRBD1. The CDR3 coding sequence is TGTGCCAGCGGGACAGGGGTTGTTCAGCCCCAGCATTTT. Encoded protein: CASGTGVVQPQHF.